This TCR beta chain was captured by sequencing in a study of shared clonotypes between healthy human individuals. Study results and caveats: Some naive CD4 clonotypes, about 5.5%, turned up in common across four donors.

This CDR3 has 12 residues. Germline CDR1 is ENHRY and CDR2 is SYGVKD. V shed 5 bases and J shed 10 bases, with 12 bases lying between them. For this clone: Antigen: not known.

TCRdb's copy holds only in-frame clones and misses some; the assay was immunoSEQ multiplex PCR. This sample carries 900,000 to 1,200,000 clones, more than 75% of them seen once, and the ten largest clones take 0.6% to 0.75%. The sequence came from a man aged 18-30 years in good health. Some clones in this sample may be carry-over from other donors' samples. The sequencing input was memory CD4+ T cells from PBMCs. The subset: CD45RA-negative fraction. This rearrangement joins TRBV10-3 to TRBJ2-1; tentatively, D is TRBD1 or TRBD2 (6 bases each). As DNA, the CDR3 is TGTGCCATCAGTAGGTCGGGGGCGGAGCAGTTCTTC. It encodes CAISRSGAEQFF.